The sequence of this T cell receptor (beta chain) was determined in a study of blood T cell repertoires in COVID-19. Study summary: Both acute and convalescent COVID-19 samples were obtained from the United States, Italy and Spain.

The CDR3 loop spans 13 amino acids. Germline lookup yields CDR1 MNHEY and CDR2 SMNVEV (reference sequence). The junction had 2 bases not matched to a gene; V was cut back by 3 bases and J by 4 bases. Clones were read by immunoSEQ multiplex PCR, and TCRdb kept only the in-frame ones, dropping some. The sample holds 190,000 or so clones, 89% seen once. Participants spanned ages about 18 to 100 years and resided in 20 to 25 US areas. Two negative PCRs, clearance, or symptom resolution were required of recovered Cohort 3 donors. The receptor's source is a woman under 30 who had recovered from COVID-19. The sample comprised PBMCs or T cells enriched from blood (not recorded which). The chain couples TRBV27 to TRBJ2-7; 8 bases fit TRBD1. As DNA, the CDR3 is TGTGCCAGCAGTTTTGACAGGGGATACGAGCAGTACTTC. Its protein is CASSFDRGYEQYF.